These 30 T cell receptor beta chains originate from one sample sequenced in a study of blood T cell repertoires in COVID-19. Method: immunoSEQ multiplex PCR; TCRdb's copy keeps in-frame clones and lacks some. The sample lists under 300,000 clones; around 83% were seen once. The sequenced sample was peripheral blood. Source of these receptors: a man between 18 and 35 years old with active or convalescent COVID-19.

The chain's CDR3 is CASSESGLTSYNEQFF. CDR3 bases: TGTGCCAGCAGTGAAAGCGGACTGACGTCCTACAATGAGCAGTTCTTC. The V call is TRBV25-1, the J call TRBJ2-1; D possibly corresponds to TRBD2 (5 bases). V dropped 2 bases and J dropped 1 base, with 12 bases sitting between them. Germline CDR1 and CDR2: MGHDK and SYGVNS. The CDR3 contains 16 residues.

This clone was counted between two and nine times. Germline is not matched at one junction end, which may reflect a read error. This sequence joins TRBV7-7 and TRBJ2-7, with 9 nucleotides matching TRBD2. The germline CDR1 and CDR2 sequences are SSHAT and FNYEAQ (reference sequence). The CDR3 totals 15 residues. CDR3 sequence reads: CASSPPGTSPYEQYF. DNA for the CDR3: TGTGCTAGCAGCCCGCCCGGGACTAGCCCCTACGAGCAGTACTTC.

This clone was seen a single time. The chain has TRBV5-1 and TRBJ1-1; D uncertain. This CDR3 has 13 residues. V lost 5 bases and J lost 0, with 8 bases in between. Germline assignment: CDR1 SGHRS and CDR2 YFSETQ. The CDR3 protein is CASREEMNTEAFF. Written as DNA, the CDR3 is TGCGCCAGCAGAGAAGAGATGAACACTGAAGCTTTCTTT.

V usage is TRBV5-4 and J usage is TRBJ2-6, with 8 bases matching TRBD1. The trim removed 4 bases at V and 2 bases at J, leaving 5 bases unmatched. The germline V gene has CDR1 SGHNT and CDR2 YYREEE (reference sequence). This CDR3 region has 16 residues. For the CDR3, the DNA is TGTGCCAGCAGCCCACCACAGGGGGCTGGGGCCAACGTCCTGACTTTC. It specifies CASSPPQGAGANVLTF.

The chain employs TRBV7-9 and TRBJ2-1, with 8 positions matching TRBD2. The V segment lost 6 bases and the J segment 7 bases; nucleotides outside the gene matches: 14. CDR1 and CDR2 (germline): SEHNR, FQNEAQ (reference sequence). The CDR3 contains 16 residues. In DNA, the CDR3 is TGTGCCAGCAGTCCTACCGGGACTAGTCTTCTTAATGAGCAGTTCTTC. Translating it yields CASSPTGTSLLNEQFF.

V usage is TRBV10-3 and J usage is TRBJ1-2; 9 bases map to TRBD1. The length of the CDR3 is 15 residues. With V trimmed by 4 bases and J by 4 bases, 7 bases remained unmatched. Germline V CDR1 and CDR2: ENHRY, SYGVKD. The CDR3 DNA is TGTGCCATCAGTGTTATTACAGGGGGCCTCTATGGCTACACCTTC. Its translation is CAISVITGGLYGYTF.

V gene TRBV24-1 combines with J gene TRBJ2-2; 8 bases map to TRBD2. The CDR3 covers 16 residues. After removal of 8 bases from V and 5 bases from J, the junction contained 12 bases not matched to a gene. Germline V lookup: CDR1 KGHDR, CDR2 SFDVKD. CDR3 bases: TGTGCCACCACCCCAACGGGAGCGGGAGATACCGGGGAGCTGTTTTTT. Its translation is CATTPTGAGDTGELFF.

The rearrangement joins TRBV2 to TRBJ1-1; no clear D gene. V gave up 5 bases and J gave up 4 bases, with 8 bases separating them. This CDR3 spans 12 amino acids. Germline V gene data show CDR1 as SNHLY and CDR2 as FYNNEI. Here the CDR3 reads CASSSQVTEAFF. Here the CDR3 DNA reads TGTGCCAGCAGTTCACAAGTCACTGAAGCTTTCTTT.

V gene TRBV5-1 combines with J gene TRBJ1-2; 7 bases are shared with TRBD1. From germline, CDR1 is SGHRS and CDR2 YFSETQ. The junction had 11 bases not matched to a gene; V was cut back by 0 bases and J by 6 bases. This CDR3 region has 16 residues. The CDR3 nucleotides are TGCGCCAGCAGCTTGGACAGGGGCCCCGGTACCGATGGCTACACCTTC. It yields the protein CASSLDRGPGTDGYTF.

The chain couples TRBV19 to TRBJ2-5; the D gene is possibly TRBD1 (5 bases). In germline, CDR1 is LNHDA, CDR2 SQIVND (reference sequence). V lost 1 base and J 5 bases, leaving 11 bases between the germline ends. This CDR3 has 14 amino acids. The CDR3 reads CASSIAGAGETQYF. The CDR3, as DNA: TGTGCCAGTAGTATAGCTGGGGCCGGGGAGACCCAGTACTTC.

CDR3 in amino acids: CASSEAHGALYEQYF. The CDR3 DNA is TGTGCCAGCAGTGAAGCGCATGGGGCTCTCTACGAGCAGTACTTC. The chain couples TRBV2 to TRBJ2-7; tentatively, D is TRBD1 (5 bases). V dropped 0 bases and J dropped 3 bases, with 12 bases sitting between them. The CDR3 loop spans 15 amino acids. CDR1 is SNHLY, CDR2 FYNNEI, per germline.

This sequence joins TRBV10-1 and TRBJ2-1; a possible D gene is TRBD2 (6 bases). Germline CDR1 WNHNN, CDR2 SYGVQD (reference sequence). The CDR3 loop spans 14 amino acids. The V end was cut by 4 bases, the J end by 9 bases, with 16 bases between. The CDR3 nucleotides read TGCGCCAGCAGTGGTGGCGGGGTCTTTGGTGAGCAGTTCTTC. Protein: CASSGGGVFGEQFF.

There are a few counts of this clone. The chain is built from TRBV11-3 and TRBJ2-5, with TRBD2 as a possible D gene (6 bases). Trimming took 5 bases from V and 5 from J, leaving 12 bases between them. The CDR3 sequence is 13 residues long. Germline assignment: CDR1 SGHNT and CDR2 YENEEA. The CDR3 here is CASSPRGGETQYF. The CDR3 nucleotides are TGTGCCAGCAGCCCGCGGGGCGGGGAGACCCAGTACTTC.

The chain carries TRBV19 and TRBJ2-1; 12 bases are shared with TRBD2. The CDR3 consists of 16 residues. Germline V gene lookup returns CDR1 LNHDA and CDR2 SQIVND (reference sequence). V dropped 6 bases and J dropped 6; count of bases not matched to a gene: 9. As DNA, the CDR3 is TGTGCCAGTAGAAAATCTAGCGGGAGGGTCGGCAATGAGCAGTTCTTC. Its translation: CASRKSSGRVGNEQFF. The variable domain in full, completed from reference TRBV19 and TRBJ2-1, reads DGGITQSPKYLFRKEGQNVTLSCEQNLNHDAMYWYRQDPGQGLRLIYYSQIVNDFQKGDIAEGYSVSREKKESFPLTVTSAQKNPTAFYLCASRKSSGRVGNEQFFGPGTRLTVL.

The chain recombines TRBV19 with TRBJ2-3, with D maybe TRBD1 (5 bases). Deletions cut 11 bases from V and 0 bases from J, with 15 bases between. This CDR3 comprises 14 residues. The germline gives CDR1 LNHDA, CDR2 SQIVND (reference sequence). The CDR3 is CASQWGRSTDTQYF. The CDR3 coding sequence is TGTGCCTCCCAATGGGGCAGAAGCACAGATACGCAGTATTTT.

The chain combines TRBV5-4 with TRBJ1-1; possible D gene TRBD1, 6 bases. CDR1 is SGHNT and CDR2 is YYREEE in the germline V gene (reference sequence). CDR3 length: 18 amino acids. Trimming cost V 3 bases and J 3 bases, with 24 bases left between them. Here the CDR3 reads CASSSAPSQGSSDTEAFF. For the CDR3, the DNA is TGTGCCAGCAGCTCGGCCCCTTCACAGGGAAGTTCGGACACTGAAGCTTTCTTT.

The V gene is TRBV29-1, the J gene TRBJ1-1; perhaps TRBD1 as D (5 bases). V lost 7 bases and J 8 bases, leaving 20 bases between the germline ends. Germline V gene data show CDR1 as SQVTM and CDR2 as ANQGSEA. The CDR3 covers 13 residues. The CDR3 spells CSGHTPGRAEAFF. Written as DNA, the CDR3 is TGCAGCGGTCATACCCCAGGGAGGGCAGAAGCTTTCTTT.

CDR3 bases: TGTGCCAGCAGTTACTCGTACACCTCAAATGAAAAACTGTTTTTT. Translation: CASSYSYTSNEKLFF. J is TRBJ1-4 and V is TRBV6-5; unclear D gene. Trimming cost V 0 bases and J 5 bases, with 10 bases left between them. The germline V gene has CDR1 MNHEY and CDR2 SVGAGI. The CDR3 loop spans 15 amino acids.

This chain uses TRBV4-1 with TRBJ1-2; the match to TRBD1 covers 8 bases. The V gene end was trimmed by 1 base and the J gene end by 8 bases; junction bases not matched to a gene: 9. Germline loops: CDR1 MGHRA, CDR2 YSYEKL. This CDR3 region has 15 residues. CDR3 amino acids: CASSQGQTGATGYTF. CDR3 nucleotide sequence: TGCGCCAGCAGCCAAGGCCAGACAGGGGCTACGGGCTACACCTTC.

This chain connects TRBV2 to TRBJ1-4; D might be TRBD1 (6 bases). This CDR3 has 13 residues. V shed 9 bases and J shed 3 bases, with 11 bases lying between them. Germline CDR1 and CDR2: SNHLY and FYNNEI. The CDR3 nucleotides are TGTGCCAGTACACAGGGTTCTAATGAAAAACTGTTTTTT. This encodes CASTQGSNEKLFF. Full variable domain (missing parts from reference TRBV2 and TRBJ1-4): EPEVTQTPSHQVTQMGQEVILRCVPISNHLYFYWYRQILGQKVEFLVSFYNNEISEKSEIFDDQFSVERPDGSNFTLKIRSTKLEDSAMYFCASTQGSNEKLFFGSGTQLSVL.

This chain links TRBV3-1 (or the pseudogene TRBV3-2) with TRBJ1-6; D is ambiguous. The CDR3 loop spans 17 amino acids. Trimming stripped 4 bases from V and 0 bases from J, with 13 bases between. Germline CDR1 is LGHDT and CDR2 is YNNKEL (reference sequence). This chain's CDR3 is CASSRVGPSSYNSPLHF. CDR3 bases: TGTGCCAGCAGCCGAGTTGGGCCAAGCTCCTATAATTCACCCCTCCACTTT.

The rearrangement links TRBV28 to TRBJ2-1, with 7 bases that match TRBD1. The CDR3 consists of 14 residues. Trimming took 3 bases from V and 6 from J; bases not matched to a gene: 5. Per the germline V gene, CDR1 is MDHEN and CDR2 is SYDVKM. Here the CDR3 reads CASSLPDRANEQFF. CDR3 nucleotides: TGTGCCAGCAGTTTGCCCGACAGGGCCAATGAGCAGTTCTTC.

This sequence joins TRBV30 and TRBJ1-3; D remains ambiguous. Germline values: CDR1 GTSNPN, CDR2 SVGIG (reference sequence). The V and J ends lost 0 bases and 2 bases respectively, with 5 bases between them. The CDR3 sequence is 13 residues long. CDR3 nucleotides: TGTGCCTGGAGTGTATCGGCTGGAAACACCATATATTTT. Amino acids: CAWSVSAGNTIYF.

CDR3 region: CASSPGGQGQREQYF. The DNA of the CDR3 is TGTGCCAGCAGCCCCGGGGGACAGGGGCAACGCGAGCAGTACTTC. The gene calls are TRBV13 and TRBJ2-7; TRBD1 matches at 10 bases. V lost 5 bases and J lost 6; bases outside the gene matches: 10. Germline values: CDR1 PRHDT, CDR2 FYEKMQ (reference sequence). The CDR3 loop spans 15 amino acids.

This chain uses TRBV10-3 with TRBJ1-1, with 7 bases aligning to TRBD1. This CDR3 comprises 14 residues. Germline-derived CDR1 and CDR2 are ENHRY and SYGVKD. V shed 6 bases, J shed 1 base, and the junction held 5 bases outside the gene matches. CDR3 nucleotide sequence: TGTGCCATCAGAGCACAGGGGACGAACACTGAAGCTTTCTTT. Its protein product is CAIRAQGTNTEAFF.

J is TRBJ1-4 and V is TRBV25-1, with D possibly being TRBD1 (5 bases). Trimming took 5 bases from V and 10 from J, leaving 17 bases between them. The CDR3 loop spans 14 amino acids. Germline V gene lookup returns CDR1 MGHDK and CDR2 SYGVNS. The DNA of the CDR3 is TGTGCCAGCAGTTGGCCTACAACCGGGGGAAAACTGTTTTTT. Translated: CASSWPTTGGKLFF.

The genes are TRBV7-2 and TRBJ1-6; 10 bases agree with TRBD1. This CDR3 comprises 15 residues. V lost 4 bases and J lost 9; bases outside the gene matches: 6. Germline V gene data show CDR1 as SGHTA and CDR2 as FQGNSA. CDR3 sequence: CASSSRQGASSPLHF. In nucleotides, the CDR3 is TGTGCCAGCAGCTCTCGACAGGGGGCTAGTTCACCCCTCCACTTT.

This chain joins TRBV6-5 and TRBJ2-3; no reliable D call. The V end was cut by 6 bases, the J end by 3 bases, with 16 bases between. Germline V gene sequence: CDR1 MNHEY, CDR2 SVGAGI. This CDR3 is built from 15 residues. CDR3 residues: CASSRNPGGTDTQYF. For the CDR3, the DNA is TGTGCCAGCAGCCGGAACCCGGGTGGGACAGATACGCAGTATTTT.

The gene calls are TRBV5-4 and TRBJ1-2; 10 nucleotides line up with TRBD1. J was trimmed by 7 bases and V by 5 bases; bases with no gene match: 11. CDR1 and CDR2 (germline): SGHNT, YYREEE (reference sequence). The CDR3 totals 15 residues. In DNA form, the CDR3 reads TGTGCCAGCAGATGGACAGGGGGTTCCCTGAGTGGCTACACCTTC. This translates into CASRWTGGSLSGYTF.

This clone has just one count. The chain joins TRBV12-5 to TRBJ1-1; D not resolved. With 6 bases removed from V and 0 bases from J, the gap between germline ends came to 8 bases. CDR1 and CDR2 (germline): LGHNT, FRNRAP. This CDR3 region has 13 residues. The CDR3 is CASGPGMNTEAFF. CDR3 sequence (DNA): TGTGCTAGTGGACCCGGGATGAACACTGAAGCTTTCTTT.